The 32 T cell receptor beta chains listed next were all sequenced from one sample in a study of blood T cell repertoires in COVID-19. Here immunoSEQ multiplex PCR was the method, and the copy in TCRdb shows in-frame clones only, minus some. The table records roughly 60,000 clones, around 80% of them present only once. Sequenced: peripheral blood. The source is a man aged 60 to 75 with acute or convalescent COVID-19.

CDR3 sequence (DNA): TGTGCCAGCATGGGCTCGGGACAGGTCTACGAGCAGTACTTC. Its protein product is CASMGSGQVYEQYF. The V call is TRBV6-5, the J call TRBJ2-7; 8 bases are a match to TRBD1. CDR3 length: 14 amino acids. Germline trimming cut 7 bases from V and 3 bases from J; bases unmatched to any gene: 8. Germline V gene sequence: CDR1 MNHEY, CDR2 SVGAGI.

This sequence joins TRBV11-2 and TRBJ2-7; a weak D match, TRBD2 (6 bases). The V gene lost 3 bases and the J gene lost 4 bases, with 19 bases spanning the gap. CDR1 is SGHAT and CDR2 is FQNNGV in the germline V gene. The CDR3 length is 16 residues. This CDR3 reads CASSFGVGGGRYEQYF. The DNA of the CDR3 is TGTGCCAGCAGCTTCGGAGTTGGAGGTGGGAGGTACGAGCAGTACTTC.

The chain joins TRBV28 to TRBJ2-1; 12 bases agree with TRBD2. The CDR3 has 16 residues. V was pared by 3 bases and J by 9 bases, with 9 bases of the junction left unmatched. CDR1 and CDR2 from the germline V gene are MDHEN and SYDVKM. The CDR3 region has the DNA TGTGCCAGCAGTTTTCCACTAGCGGGGGGATCTACTGAGCAGTTCTTC. This gives the protein CASSFPLAGGSTEQFF.

V is TRBV7-3 and J is TRBJ2-1; the match to TRBD2 covers 8 bases. Per germline, CDR1 SGHTA and CDR2 FQGTGA. The CDR3 is 15 amino acids. The trim removed 2 bases at V and 5 bases at J, leaving 5 bases unmatched. The CDR3 spells CASSLAGGQNNEQFF. In DNA, the CDR3 is TGTGCCAGCAGCTTAGCGGGGGGTCAGAACAATGAGCAGTTCTTC. Complete variable domain (other parts from reference TRBV7-3 and TRBJ2-1): GAGVSQTPSNKVTEKGKYVELRCDPISGHTALYWYRQSLGQGPEFLIYFQGTGAADDSGLPNDRFFAVRPEGSVSTLKIQRTERGDSAVYLCASSLAGGQNNEQFFGPGTRLTVL.

The rearrangement links TRBV19 to TRBJ2-1, with 12 positions matching TRBD2. The trim removed 6 bases at V and 9 bases at J, leaving 6 bases unmatched. CDR1 and CDR2 from the germline V gene are LNHDA and SQIVND (reference sequence). The CDR3 has 14 amino acids. Here the CDR3 DNA reads TGTGCCAGTAGGACTAGCGGGGGCCTCAGTGAGCAGTTCTTC. Amino acids: CASRTSGGLSEQFF.

J is TRBJ1-2 and V is TRBV5-6; D is possibly TRBD1 (6 bases). The CDR3 loop spans 14 amino acids. V shed 2 bases and J shed 4 bases, with 12 bases lying between them. Germline lookup yields CDR1 SGHDT and CDR2 YYEEEE. In DNA form, the CDR3 reads TGTGCCAGCAGCTTTGGGGGGGGCCGCTATGGCTACACCTTC. This codes for CASSFGGGRYGYTF.

V is TRBV19 and J is TRBJ1-4; tentatively, D is TRBD1 (5 bases). Germline V lookup: CDR1 LNHDA, CDR2 SQIVND (reference sequence). The CDR3 has 14 amino acids. V was shortened by 4 bases and J by 8 bases, with 14 bases between the two germline ends. In nucleotides, the CDR3 is TGTGCCAGTAGTAAGCAGGGAATATACGAAAAACTGTTTTTT. Encoded protein: CASSKQGIYEKLFF.

The chain couples TRBV12-3 or TRBV12-4 to TRBJ1-2; TRBD1 is a possible D gene (5 bases). The germline V and J ends were trimmed by 5 bases and 4 bases, with 11 bases remaining between them. This CDR3 is 13 amino acids long. Here the CDR3 reads CASSPREGYGYTF. The CDR3 region has the DNA TGTGCCAGCAGTCCCAGGGAGGGCTATGGCTACACCTTC.

The chain is built from TRBV4-2 and TRBJ1-2, with TRBD1 identical over 8 bases. Germline V gene data show CDR1 as LGHNA and CDR2 as YNFKEQ. The CDR3 covers 16 residues. The V gene end was trimmed by 2 bases and the J gene end by 3 bases; junction bases not matched to a gene: 8. This CDR3 reads CASSQTQGAADYGYTF. CDR3 coding DNA: TGTGCCAGCAGCCAAACCCAGGGGGCGGCGGACTATGGCTACACCTTC.

CDR3 in amino acids: CASRFGPPPRITANEQFF. CDR3 sequence (DNA): TGTGCAAGTCGCTTCGGTCCCCCCCCCAGGATTACGGCCAATGAGCAGTTCTTC. This chain joins TRBV12-2 and TRBJ2-1; the table's D gene call, TRBD1, was not cross checked with the DNA. TRBV12-2 is a recognized pseudogene. CDR3 length: 18 amino acids.

This clone was recorded once. The J gene is TRBJ2-2, the V gene TRBV7-8; no clear D gene. The CDR3 consists of 13 residues. Germline lookup yields CDR1 SGHVS and CDR2 FQNEAQ. Trimming removed 3 bases at V and 5 bases at J, with 7 bases between. Written as DNA, the CDR3 is TGTGCCAGCAGCTTGCGGAGAACCGGGGAGCTGTTTTTT. Translated, it gives CASSLRRTGELFF.

The chain is built from TRBV9 and TRBJ2-1; TRBD1 matches 11 bases. Germline lookup yields CDR1 SGDLS and CDR2 YYNGEE. The CDR3 runs to 16 residues. With V trimmed by 0 bases and J by 7 bases, 6 bases remained unmatched. CDR3: CASSVVGGQGANEQFF. CDR3 DNA sequence: TGTGCCAGCAGCGTAGTAGGAGGACAGGGGGCAAATGAGCAGTTCTTC.

J is TRBJ2-5 and V is TRBV10-3; maybe TRBD2 (6 bases). Germline CDR1 is ENHRY and CDR2 is SYGVKD. With 2 bases removed from V and 5 bases from J, the gap between germline ends came to 12 bases. CDR3 length: 14 residues. The CDR3 here is CAISEGGTSETQYF. The CDR3 DNA reads as TGTGCCATCAGTGAGGGAGGGACCAGCGAGACCCAGTACTTC.

The gene calls are TRBV5-1 and TRBJ1-1, with D unresolved. The V end was cut by 5 bases, the J end by 4 bases, with 12 bases between. Germline CDR1 and CDR2: SGHRS and YFSETQ. The CDR3 is made up of 13 amino acids. CDR3 amino acids: CASRFPDSTEAFF. Here the CDR3 DNA reads TGCGCCAGCAGGTTTCCAGATTCCACTGAAGCTTTCTTT.

This sequence joins TRBV5-4 and TRBJ1-2; D uncertain. The germline V and J ends were trimmed by 3 bases and 1 base, with 7 bases remaining between them. The germline V gene encodes CDR1 SGHNT and CDR2 YYREEE (reference sequence). The CDR3 runs 13 residues. The CDR3 DNA sequence: TGTGCCAGCAGCTCACAATATAACTATGGCTACACCTTC. Residues: CASSSQYNYGYTF.

The chain couples TRBV5-5 to TRBJ2-1; 16 nucleotides agree with TRBD2. The V and J ends lost 4 bases and 8 bases, in that order; junction bases with no gene match: 6. The CDR3 spans 16 residues. CDR1 SGHKS and CDR2 YYEKEE come from the germline V gene (reference sequence). The CDR3, as DNA: TGTGCCAGCAGCGGAGGGACTAGCGGGGGGGTTGATGAGCAGTTCTTC. Protein: CASSGGTSGGVDEQFF.

This chain connects TRBV5-6 to TRBJ1-5; no clear D gene. V was pared by 4 bases and J by 4 bases, with 15 bases between. CDR3 size: 15 residues. From germline, CDR1 is SGHDT and CDR2 YYEEEE. The CDR3 spells CASSREGNGNQPQHF. Written as DNA, the CDR3 is TGTGCCAGCAGCCGGGAGGGAAATGGTAATCAGCCCCAGCATTTT.

In this sample, this clone turned up once. The J gene is TRBJ2-1, the V gene TRBV12-3 or TRBV12-4; D gene uncertain. Trimming pared 6 bases from V and 9 bases from J, leaving 9 bases between. The CDR3 spans 11 residues. Here the CDR3 reads CASSPKIEQFF. The CDR3 bases are TGTGCCAGCAGCCCCAAAATTGAGCAGTTCTTC.

This clone occurred a few times. The J gene is TRBJ2-7, the V gene TRBV5-1; 7 nucleotides align to TRBD1. V lost 2 bases, J lost 0 bases, and 5 bases stayed unmatched. The CDR3 length is 15 residues. The V gene's germline CDR1 is SGHRS and CDR2 YFSETQ. CDR3 sequence (DNA): TGCGCCAGCAGCTTACTAAGGACAGGCTCCTACGAGCAGTACTTC. Translation gives CASSLLRTGSYEQYF.

This clone appeared once. The chain joins TRBV19 to TRBJ1-6, with a tentative D call TRBD1 (5 bases). Trimming stripped 5 bases from V and 6 bases from J, with 8 bases between. CDR3 length equals 13 residues. CDR1 is LNHDA and CDR2 is SQIVND in the germline V gene (reference sequence). The chain's CDR3 is CASSRDSNSPLHF. CDR3 nucleotides: TGTGCCAGTAGTCGTGACAGTAATTCACCCCTCCACTTT.

The chain couples TRBV7-8 to TRBJ2-1, with 8 bases that match TRBD1. The V gene's germline CDR1 is SGHVS and CDR2 FQNEAQ. This CDR3 has 15 residues. The V and J ends lost 7 bases and 6 bases, in that order; junction bases with no gene match: 11. The CDR3 loop is CASIPRGQGGNEQFF. CDR3 nucleotide sequence: TGTGCCAGCATCCCCCGTGGACAGGGAGGCAATGAGCAGTTCTTC.

This chain joins TRBV4-1 and TRBJ1-3, with unresolved D. Per germline, CDR1 MGHRA and CDR2 YSYEKL. Trimming removed 0 bases from V and 0 bases from J, with 6 bases in between. The CDR3 covers 15 residues. The CDR3 region is CASSQDPNSGNTIYF. CDR3 DNA: TGCGCCAGCAGCCAAGATCCAAACTCTGGAAACACCATATATTTT.

The rearrangement joins TRBV27 to TRBJ2-5; D may be TRBD1 (6 bases). The CDR3 sequence is 13 residues long. Trimming left V 4 bases short and J 1 base short, with 7 bases between. Germline V gene data show CDR1 as MNHEY and CDR2 as SMNVEV (reference sequence). The CDR3 DNA is TGTGCCAGCAGTTCGACAGGCCAAGAGACCCAGTACTTC. This codes for CASSSTGQETQYF.

This chain joins TRBV6-1 and TRBJ1-1; D might be TRBD1 (6 bases). The CDR3 consists of 16 residues. CDR1 MNHNS and CDR2 SASEGT come from the germline V gene. V lost 4 bases to trimming and J lost 13 bases, with 28 bases between them. The CDR3 sequence is CASSGGGQTGFWNSFF. Here the CDR3 DNA reads TGTGCCAGCAGTGGGGGGGGGCAAACTGGGTTTTGGAATAGTTTCTTT.

The rearrangement links TRBV24-1 to TRBJ1-3; D is possibly TRBD1 (5 bases). The germline V gene encodes CDR1 KGHDR and CDR2 SFDVKD. This CDR3 is built from 14 residues. Trimming shortened V by 2 bases and J by 2 bases, and 6 bases separated the two germline ends. CDR3 residues: CATSDSTAGNTIYF. The CDR3 DNA sequence: TGTGCCACCAGTGATTCGACAGCTGGAAACACCATATATTTT.

The chain uses TRBV7-8 and TRBJ2-7; no reliable D call. Trimming took off 1 base at V and 6 bases at J, with 13 bases between the two ends. The CDR3 has 14 residues. Germline CDR1 is SGHVS and CDR2 is FQNEAQ. The CDR3 reads CASSLGGTRVEQYF. The CDR3 coding sequence is TGTGCCAGCAGCTTAGGAGGTACCAGAGTCGAGCAGTACTTC.

The rearrangement uses TRBV7-9 and TRBJ2-5; D is perhaps TRBD1 (5 bases). The CDR3 is 16 amino acids. The V end was cut by 5 bases, the J end by 7 bases, with 23 bases between. CDR1 and CDR2 (germline): SEHNR, FQNEAQ (reference sequence). The CDR3 loop reads CASSRAELNRKGTQYF. CDR3 nucleotide sequence: TGTGCCAGCAGCCGCGCCGAACTGAACAGGAAAGGGACCCAGTACTTC.

V is TRBV6-1 and J is TRBJ2-3; TRBD2 matches 8 bases. The CDR3 spans 16 residues. Germline V gene lookup returns CDR1 MNHNS and CDR2 SASEGT. V lost 4 bases, J lost 2 bases, and 8 bases stayed unmatched. The CDR3 bases are TGTGCCAGCAGTGCCAGCAGCGGGGGTTACACAGATACGCAGTATTTT. This gives the protein CASSASSGGYTDTQYF.

J is TRBJ1-1 and V is TRBV6-6, with TRBD1 matching 7 bases. The germline V gene has CDR1 MNHNY and CDR2 SVGAGI (reference sequence). The CDR3 spans 14 residues. The V segment lost 4 bases and the J segment 1 base; nucleotides outside the gene matches: 3. The chain's CDR3 is CASSSQGGNTEAFF. As DNA, the CDR3 is TGTGCCAGCAGTTCGCAGGGGGGGAACACTGAAGCTTTCTTT.

This CDR3 is CAISEPRSGYEQYF. The CDR3, as DNA: TGTGCCATCAGTGAGCCACGGTCGGGCTACGAGCAGTACTTC. This sequence joins TRBV10-3 and TRBJ2-7, with D unresolved. V was trimmed by 2 bases and J by 3 bases, leaving 11 bases between them. This CDR3 has 14 amino acids. Germline CDR1 is ENHRY and CDR2 is SYGVKD.

The V gene is TRBV19, the J gene TRBJ1-1; 8 bases agree with TRBD1. This CDR3 is built from 14 residues. J gave up 0 bases and V 9 bases, and 6 bases lay outside the gene matches. Germline CDR1 is LNHDA and CDR2 is SQIVND (reference sequence). The chain's CDR3 is CASKRDRLNTEAFF. The DNA for the CDR3 is TGTGCCAGCAAGAGGGACAGGTTGAACACTGAAGCTTTCTTT.

This clone was counted only a few times. The chain uses TRBV5-8 and TRBJ1-5; TRBD1 aligns across 10 bases. Germline trimming cut 0 bases from V and 1 base from J; bases unmatched to any gene: 10. The CDR3 sequence is 19 residues long. The germline V gene encodes CDR1 SGHTS and CDR2 YDEGEE. The CDR3 protein is CASSLGVLGTGASNQPQHF. DNA of the CDR3: TGTGCCAGCAGCTTGGGAGTTCTGGGGACAGGGGCCAGCAATCAGCCCCAGCATTTT. Full variable domain (outside the CDR3, taken from reference TRBV5-8 and TRBJ1-5): EAGVTQSPTHLIKTRGQQATLRCSPISGHTSVYWYQQALGLGLQFLLWYDEGEERNRGNFPPRFSGRQFPNYSSELNVNALELEDSALYLCASSLGVLGTGASNQPQHFGDGTRLSIL.